This TCR beta chain comes out of a study of cytomegalovirus exposure and HLA in healthy donors. The PCR was carried out with 60 Vbeta primers and 13 Jbeta primers. The method was immunoSEQ multiplex PCR; TCRdb's version includes in-frame clones alone and lacks a portion of them. This sample has about 98,000 clones, with about four fifths found just once. This CDR3 is 14 amino acids long. Trimming stripped 5 bases from V and 1 base from J, with 9 bases between. In germline, CDR1 is MGHRA, CDR2 YSYEKL. This clone is a singleton in its sample. This receptor was obtained from a man aged 18 to 30 in good health and CMV-seropositive. The sample comprised PBMCs. This chain links TRBV4-1 with TRBJ1-3; D is ambiguous. This CDR3 reads CASSAPGSGNTIYF. The DNA for the CDR3 is TGCGCCAGCAGCGCCCCCGGGTCTGGAAACACCATATATTTT.